Here is one T cell receptor beta chain with its context. How the authors handled the data: Estimation of nucleated cell counts relied on the amplification of reference gene primers. Libraries were prepared by immunoSEQ multiplex PCR; TCRdb keeps only in-frame clonotypes and omits some of them. V and J calls and clone size are given by that table; D and trimming were obtained from the DNA. The table shows some 180,000 clones, with 70% to 80% occurring only once. V was clipped by 5 bases and J by 0 bases; unmatched bases: 6. CDR1 MNHNY and CDR2 SVGAGI come from the germline V gene (reference sequence). This CDR3 has 17 residues. These data come from a study of blood T cell repertoires in COVID-19. Across the whole study: Acute and convalescent COVID-19 specimens originated in the United States, Italy and Spain. PBMCs, B-cell-depleted T cells, or T cells were the source of the cDNA or gDNA that made up the material.

This sequence originates from a woman aged 50 to 60 with active or convalescent COVID-19. The sample consisted of peripheral blood. The V call is TRBV6-6, the J call TRBJ1-4; 10 bases align to TRBD1. The CDR3 coding sequence is TGTGCCAGCAGTCCGGGACAGGGGCCTGCAACTAATGAAAAACTGTTTTTT. Translating gives CASSPGQGPATNEKLFF.